Below, 28 T cell receptor beta chains from the same sample are listed, as sequenced in a study of blood T cell repertoires in COVID-19. Libraries were prepared by immunoSEQ multiplex PCR; TCRdb keeps only in-frame clonotypes and omits some of them. The sample lists 250,000 or so clones, about 80% occurring once. The sample comprised PBMCs or T cells enriched from blood (not recorded which). The receptors stem from a man aged 60-69 years who had recovered from COVID-19.

The J gene is TRBJ1-2, the V gene TRBV6-5; D possibly corresponds to TRBD1 (5 bases). Per germline, CDR1 MNHEY and CDR2 SVGAGI. This CDR3 contains 11 residues. CDR3 amino acids: CFVGGTYGYTF. CDR3 bases: TGTTTTGTTGGGGGGACCTATGGCTACACCTTC.

A few counts support this clone. The chain employs TRBV7-8 and TRBJ2-6, with a tentative D call TRBD2 (6 bases). V was pared by 4 bases and J by 2 bases, with 24 bases between. Germline V gene lookup returns CDR1 SGHVS and CDR2 FQNEAQ. The CDR3 has 20 amino acids. In nucleotides, the CDR3 is TGTGCCAGCAGCTCCCTGGGGGGAGACCTTACAGCCCCTGGGGCCAACGTCCTGACTTTC. Translated, it gives CASSSLGGDLTAPGANVLTF.

The V call is TRBV2, the J call TRBJ1-2, with D unclear. The CDR3 has 14 residues. Trimming stripped 6 bases from V and 6 bases from J, with 17 bases between. The V gene's germline CDR1 is SNHLY and CDR2 FYNNEI. The CDR3 DNA sequence: TGTGCCAGCAGCACACAACGAGAGGCTAATGGCTACACCTTC. Protein sequence: CASSTQREANGYTF.

The chain uses TRBV7-8 and TRBJ2-1, with 7 bases aligning to TRBD2. The trim removed 6 bases at V and 0 bases at J, leaving 8 bases unmatched. Germline values: CDR1 SGHVS, CDR2 FQNEAQ. The CDR3 extends over 16 amino acids. CDR3: CASREGRGRSYNEQFF. CDR3 nucleotide sequence: TGTGCCAGCAGGGAAGGGAGGGGACGCTCCTACAATGAGCAGTTCTTC.

The chain couples TRBV30 to TRBJ1-1, with D possibly matching TRBD1 (6 bases). With 5 bases removed from V and 5 bases from J, the gap between germline ends came to 9 bases. From germline, CDR1 is GTSNPN and CDR2 SVGIG (reference sequence). There are 11 residues in the CDR3. The CDR3, as DNA: TGTGCCTGGGAGGGGGATACTGAAGCTTTCTTT. The encoded protein is CAWEGDTEAFF.

This rearrangement joins TRBV7-2 to TRBJ2-3; D not certain. Germline V gives CDR1 SGHTA, CDR2 FQGNSA. This CDR3 has 13 residues. The V end lost 6 bases, the J end lost 0 bases, and 7 bases lay between the germline ends. CDR3 coding DNA: TGTGCCAGCAGTCTACCTAGCACAGATACGCAGTATTTT. It is translated as CASSLPSTDTQYF.

The chain joins TRBV6-2 or TRBV6-3 to TRBJ2-1, with D perhaps TRBD1 (7 bases). CDR1 is MNHEY and CDR2 is SVGEGT in the germline V gene. The V gene lost 5 bases and the J gene lost 9 bases, with 11 bases spanning the gap. The CDR3 extends over 12 amino acids. CDR3 DNA: TGTGCCAGCAGTGTCCAGGGGGGTGAGCAGTTCTTC. Translated, it gives CASSVQGGEQFF.

The CDR3 DNA reads as TGTGCCAGCAGCTTAGCAGGGGCGGAGACCCAGTACTTC. It is translated as CASSLAGAETQYF. This chain uses TRBV7-2 with TRBJ2-5; perhaps TRBD1 as D (5 bases). This CDR3 is 13 amino acids long. Trimming shortened V by 0 bases and J by 5 bases, and 7 bases separated the two germline ends. The V gene's germline CDR1 is SGHTA and CDR2 FQGNSA. Drawing the rest from reference TRBV7-2 and TRBJ2-5, the complete variable domain is GAGVSQSPSNKVTEKGKDVELRCDPISGHTALYWYRQSLGQGLEFLIYFQGNSAPDKSGLPSDRFSAERTGGSVSTLTIQRTQQEDSAVYLCASSLAGAETQYFGPGTRLLVL.

The chain employs TRBV12-3 or TRBV12-4 and TRBJ1-1; TRBD1 is a possible D gene (6 bases). V lost 2 bases and J 4 bases, leaving 8 bases between the germline ends. This CDR3 is 13 amino acids long. CDR3: CASSLKGVTEAFF. The CDR3 nucleotides are TGTGCCAGCAGTTTAAAGGGGGTCACTGAAGCTTTCTTT.

The genes are TRBV5-8 and TRBJ2-5; 9 bases fit TRBD2. V dropped 1 base and J dropped 4; count of bases not matched to a gene: 11. This CDR3 has 17 residues. Germline loops: CDR1 SGHTS, CDR2 YDEGEE. This CDR3 reads CASSLWRGGSEIETQYF. The CDR3 region has the DNA TGTGCCAGCAGCTTGTGGCGGGGGGGCTCTGAGATAGAGACCCAGTACTTC.

This clone was observed a few times. This chain uses TRBV7-9 with TRBJ1-4; a weak D match, TRBD1 (5 bases). V lost 5 bases to trimming and J lost 7 bases, with 14 bases between them. Germline CDR1 is SEHNR and CDR2 is FQNEAQ (reference sequence). The CDR3 is made up of 14 amino acids. Here the CDR3 reads CASSPDGTGEKLFF. CDR3 coding DNA: TGTGCCAGCAGCCCAGATGGGACTGGTGAAAAACTGTTTTTT.

J is TRBJ2-1 and V is TRBV3-1 (or the pseudogene TRBV3-2); 8 bases align to TRBD2. The V segment lost 3 bases and the J segment 2 bases; nucleotides outside the gene matches: 3. Germline CDR1 and CDR2: LGHDT and YNNKEL (reference sequence). The CDR3 contains 15 residues. CDR3 amino acids: CASSHSGGPYNEQFF. CDR3 nucleotide sequence: TGTGCCAGCAGCCACTCGGGGGGGCCCTACAATGAGCAGTTCTTC.

V gene TRBV10-3 combines with J gene TRBJ2-5; the D gene is possibly TRBD2 (5 bases). Germline V lookup: CDR1 ENHRY, CDR2 SYGVKD. The CDR3 spans 15 residues. The V end lost 5 bases, the J end lost 2 bases, and 15 bases lay between the germline ends. CDR3 loop: CAISRGETVQETQYF. The CDR3 region has the DNA TGTGCCATCAGTCGGGGTGAAACGGTACAAGAGACCCAGTACTTC.

The gene calls are TRBV6-6 and TRBJ1-3, with unresolved D. This CDR3 comprises 15 residues. V was shortened by 7 bases and J by 0 bases, with 13 bases between the two germline ends. Germline lookup yields CDR1 MNHNY and CDR2 SVGAGI (reference sequence). The CDR3 bases are TGTGCCAGCACTTCCACGGGTGTCTCTGGAAACACCATATATTTT. This translates into CASTSTGVSGNTIYF.

CDR3 protein: CASSSSGGVITDTQYF. CDR3 sequence (DNA): TGCGCCAGCAGCTCCAGCGGGGGAGTTATCACAGATACGCAGTATTTT. This rearrangement joins TRBV5-1 to TRBJ2-3; 8 bases fit TRBD2. CDR1 is SGHRS and CDR2 is YFSETQ in the germline V gene. V lost 3 bases, J lost 2 bases, and 8 bases stayed unmatched. This CDR3 is 16 amino acids long.

The chain links TRBV12-3 or TRBV12-4 to TRBJ2-5, with D perhaps TRBD1 (6 bases). CDR3 size: 12 residues. V lost 5 bases and J lost 4, with 8 bases in between. CDR3 sequence reads: CASSQTGETQYF. The CDR3 DNA reads TGTGCCAGCAGTCAGACAGGAGAGACCCAGTACTTC.

V is TRBV21-1 and J is TRBJ1-4. TRBV21-1 is a known pseudogene. The CDR3 sequence is 13 residues long. This CDR3 is CAREVDLNEKLFF. The CDR3 nucleotides are TGTGCCCGGGAGGTCGACCTTAATGAAAAACTGTTTTTT.

The chain uses TRBV11-3 and TRBJ1-1, with a tentative D call TRBD1 (6 bases). The CDR3 has 15 amino acids. V shed 5 bases and J shed 1 base, with 14 bases lying between them. Per germline, CDR1 SGHNT and CDR2 YENEEA. The CDR3, as DNA: TGTGCCAGCAGCGCGAGCCCCAGGGGGAACACTGAAGCTTTCTTT. Amino acid sequence: CASSASPRGNTEAFF.

The V call is TRBV18, the J call TRBJ2-5, with 9 bases aligning to TRBD1. This CDR3 is 16 amino acids long. The junction had 7 bases not matched to a gene; V was cut back by 5 bases and J by 0 bases. The germline V gene encodes CDR1 KGHSH and CDR2 LQKENI. CDR3 protein: CASSTRQGGDQETQYF. The CDR3 DNA follows: TGTGCCAGCTCAACCCGACAGGGGGGGGACCAAGAGACCCAGTACTTC. The variable domain in full, completed from reference TRBV18 and TRBJ2-5, reads NAGVMQNPRHLVRRRGQEARLRCSPMKGHSHVYWYRQLPEEGLKFMVYLQKENIIDESGMPKERFSAEFPKEGPSILRIQQVVRGDSAAYFCASSTRQGGDQETQYFGPGTRLLVL.

The chain uses TRBV18 and TRBJ1-2; 11 bases match TRBD1. V shed 6 bases, J shed 5 bases, and the junction held 8 bases outside the gene matches. The CDR3 has 15 amino acids. Germline V CDR1 and CDR2: KGHSH, LQKENI. CDR3 sequence: CASSPTDRGPYGYTF. For the CDR3, the DNA is TGTGCCAGCTCTCCAACGGACAGGGGGCCGTATGGCTACACCTTC.

This clone was observed a single time. The genes are TRBV7-2 and TRBJ2-2; the D is unclear. In germline, CDR1 is SGHTA, CDR2 FQGNSA. The CDR3 totals 16 residues. V lost 1 base to trimming and J lost 1 base, with 10 bases between them. The CDR3 here is CASSLVGALNTGELFF. For the CDR3, the DNA is TGTGCCAGCAGCTTAGTTGGAGCCCTGAACACCGGGGAGCTGTTTTTT.

The chain links TRBV7-8 to TRBJ1-5; D is unresolved. The CDR3 is 15 residues long. Trimming cost V 4 bases and J 3 bases, with 13 bases left between them. The germline CDR1 and CDR2 sequences are SGHVS and FQNEAQ. CDR3 DNA sequence: TGTGCCAGCAGCTCGACCCCCACAGTCAATCAGCCCCAGCATTTT. Protein product: CASSSTPTVNQPQHF.

J is TRBJ2-7 and V is TRBV5-6; no clear D. V lost 0 bases and J 3 bases, leaving 16 bases between the germline ends. The CDR3 extends over 16 amino acids. Germline V CDR1 and CDR2: SGHDT, YYEEEE. CDR3 sequence: CASSLALGLRSYEQYF. DNA for the CDR3: TGTGCCAGCAGCTTGGCCCTCGGTTTACGGAGCTACGAGCAGTACTTC. The variable domain in full, completed from reference TRBV5-6 and TRBJ2-7, reads DAGVTQSPTHLIKTRGQQVTLRCSPKSGHDTVSWYQQALGQGPQFIFQYYEEEERQRGNFPDRFSGHQFPNYSSELNVNALLLGDSALYLCASSLALGLRSYEQYFGPGTRLTVT.

V is TRBV27 and J is TRBJ2-1; 10 nucleotides agree with TRBD1. The germline V gene has CDR1 MNHEY and CDR2 SMNVEV (reference sequence). CDR3 length equals 14 residues. V trimming: 3 bases; J trimming: 13 bases; junction bases outside the gene matches: 9. This CDR3 is CASSFGDRGSGQFF. CDR3 DNA: TGTGCCAGCAGTTTCGGGGACAGGGGAAGTGGTCAGTTCTTC.

The rearrangement links TRBV5-4 to TRBJ1-2, with D perhaps TRBD1 (6 bases). The germline V and J ends were trimmed by 0 bases and 2 bases, with 8 bases remaining between them. Germline CDR1 reads SGHNT; CDR2 reads YYREEE (reference sequence). The CDR3 totals 14 residues. The CDR3 bases are TGTGCCAGCAGCTTGGGCAGGGGAAACTATGGCTACACCTTC. Translation: CASSLGRGNYGYTF.

The CDR3 is CASSPLAGAPETQYF. CDR3 sequence (DNA): TGTGCCAGCTCACCACTAGCGGGGGCCCCGGAGACCCAGTACTTC. The V call is TRBV18, the J call TRBJ2-5, with 9 bases identical to TRBD2. Germline trimming cut 1 base from V and 5 bases from J; bases unmatched to any gene: 5. Germline V gene lookup returns CDR1 KGHSH and CDR2 LQKENI. The CDR3 consists of 15 residues.

The chain joins TRBV2 to TRBJ2-1; D is uncertain. Germline assignment: CDR1 SNHLY and CDR2 FYNNEI. This CDR3 spans 12 amino acids. Between the trimmed V and J ends, which lost 2 bases and 15 bases, there was a span of 14 bases. CDR3 region: CASSEWAGLGFF. CDR3 DNA: TGTGCCAGCAGTGAATGGGCAGGTCTTGGGTTCTTC.

In its sample, this clone was seen once. This chain connects TRBV4-2 to TRBJ2-2; no clear D. The CDR3 loop spans 15 amino acids. CDR1 is LGHNA and CDR2 is YNFKEQ in the germline V gene. Trimming removed 1 base at V and 5 bases at J, with 11 bases between. CDR3 protein: CASSQGLVQTGELFF. In nucleotides, the CDR3 is TGTGCCAGCAGCCAAGGGTTGGTCCAGACCGGGGAGCTGTTTTTT.